This T cell receptor (beta chain) was sequenced during a study of blood T cell repertoires in COVID-19 (dated by TCRdb to the early 2020s). Some background on the complete study: Samples from collaborators originated in the United States, Italy and Spain and spanned both the acute and convalescent phases of COVID-19. The prospective study material was composed of cDNA or gDNA derived from T cells, B-cell-depleted T cells, or PBMCs. Deeply sampled blood TCRbeta repertoires from subjects exposed to, actively infected with, or recovered from COVID-19 were included in the dataset. The repertoires were released in a freely available public database intended as a resource for research on the immune response to SARS-CoV-2. Samples were obtained from the ongoing ImmuneRACE study (first 160 participants) and from about 1,300 subjects provided by 6 global collaborators. Sample metadata almost always included a de-identified subject ID, COVID-19 status, age in years and sex. Where HLA class I and class II types were available, the types were taken from metadata supplied by the sample provider, not from assay-based typing. The full study reports these points: Clinical and demographic metadata were provided uncurated, with the amount varying by source and participant.

In the prospective study, participants were about 18 to 95 years old, resided in 24 geographic areas of the United States, and were enrolled through a virtual design. To assign participants to cohorts, the prospective study relied on clinical history that participants themselves reported in a screening survey and a study questionnaire. For ImmuneRACE Cohort 3, a participant was defined as recovered based on two consecutive negative NP/OP PCR tests, clearance by a healthcare professional, or resolution of symptoms. Mobile phlebotomists in the prospective study collected whole blood, serum and a nasopharyngeal or oropharyngeal swab from every participant. Prospective study participants could optionally give additional blood draws and questionnaires over a roughly 2-month period. Blood samples from the prospective study were shipped frozen or at room temperature prior to DNA extraction. As regards this clone: Its recognized antigen is unknown. Within one base of it there is no much larger clone, and no base qualities were kept.

Counted from cysteine to phenylalanine, this CDR3 has 15 amino acids. The kept DNA is CDR3 alone, 45 bases in frame from the first base. According to the germline V gene, CDR1 reads SGHTA and CDR2 reads FQGNSA. The junction carries 10 bases between V and J, which are trimmed by 1 base and 3 bases respectively. TCRbeta CDR3 regions were amplified from genomic DNA using the immunoSEQ Assay, a bias-controlled multiplex PCR. Per the original workflow: The number of nucleated cells in each sample was estimated from the amplification of reference gene primers within the assay. Sequence reads were collapsed and filtered to measure the absolute abundance of every unique TCRbeta CDR3 rearrangement. For each sample, productive Simpson clonality was calculated as the square root of Simpson's diversity index over productive rearrangements. TCRdb took over this immuneACCESS table, retaining in-frame rearrangements with V and J assigned. Such tables are incomplete; in checked studies, under half of the missing clones stem from an unresolved V gene, and the remainder is unexplained. That table is the source of V, J and clone size, and D and trimming were worked out from the DNA. A total of 300,000 to 400,000 clones appear in this sample, over 75% of them only once. The top ten clonotypes cover over 0.8% of the sample.

The receptor was derived from a woman between 25 and 40 years old who had recovered from COVID-19. The sequencing input was PBMCs or T cells enriched from blood (not recorded which). The chain uses TRBV7-2 and TRBJ2-1; the D gene is perhaps TRBD2, from 6 matching bases. The DNA sequence follows: TGTGCCAGCAGCTTAGTCCAGGGAGGCTACAATGAGCAGTTCTTC. Its amino acids are CASSLVQGGYNEQFF.